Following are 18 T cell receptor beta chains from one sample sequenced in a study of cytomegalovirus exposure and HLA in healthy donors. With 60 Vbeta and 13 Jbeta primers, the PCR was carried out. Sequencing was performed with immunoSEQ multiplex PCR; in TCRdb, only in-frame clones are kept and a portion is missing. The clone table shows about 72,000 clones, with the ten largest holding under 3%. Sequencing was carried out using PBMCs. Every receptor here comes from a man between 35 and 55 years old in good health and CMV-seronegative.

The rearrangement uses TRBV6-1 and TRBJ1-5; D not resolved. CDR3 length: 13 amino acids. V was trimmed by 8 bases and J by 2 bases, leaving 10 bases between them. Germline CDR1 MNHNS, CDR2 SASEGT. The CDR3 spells CASSRSGNQPQHF. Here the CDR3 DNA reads TGTGCCAGCTCTAGGTCGGGCAATCAGCCCCAGCATTTT.

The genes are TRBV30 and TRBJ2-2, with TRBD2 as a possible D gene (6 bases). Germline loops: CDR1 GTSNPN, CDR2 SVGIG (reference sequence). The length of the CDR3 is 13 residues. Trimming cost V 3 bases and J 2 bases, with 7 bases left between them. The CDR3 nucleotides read TGTGCCTGGAGGGGACTTAACACCGGGGAGCTGTTTTTT. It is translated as CAWRGLNTGELFF.

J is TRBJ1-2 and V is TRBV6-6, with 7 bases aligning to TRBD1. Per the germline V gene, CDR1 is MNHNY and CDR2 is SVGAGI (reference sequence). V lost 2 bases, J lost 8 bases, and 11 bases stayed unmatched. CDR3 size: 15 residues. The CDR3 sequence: CASSYVMVQGHGYTF. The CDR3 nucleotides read TGTGCCAGCAGTTACGTAATGGTACAGGGGCACGGCTACACCTTC.

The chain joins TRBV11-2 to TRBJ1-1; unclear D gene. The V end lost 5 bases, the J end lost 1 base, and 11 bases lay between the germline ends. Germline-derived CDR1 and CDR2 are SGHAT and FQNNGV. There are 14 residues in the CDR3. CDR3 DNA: TGTGCCAGCAGCCTTTCCAGAGGGAACACTGAAGCTTTCTTT. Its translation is CASSLSRGNTEAFF.

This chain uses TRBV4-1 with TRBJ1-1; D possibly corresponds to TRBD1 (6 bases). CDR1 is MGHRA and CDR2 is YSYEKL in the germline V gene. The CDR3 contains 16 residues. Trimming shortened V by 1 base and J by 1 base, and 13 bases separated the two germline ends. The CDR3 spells CASSQAKTGENTEAFF. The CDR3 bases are TGCGCCAGCAGCCAAGCGAAGACAGGCGAGAACACTGAAGCTTTCTTT.

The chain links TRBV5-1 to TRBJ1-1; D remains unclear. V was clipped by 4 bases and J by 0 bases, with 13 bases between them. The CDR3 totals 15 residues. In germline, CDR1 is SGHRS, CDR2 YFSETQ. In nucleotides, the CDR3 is TGCGCCAGCAGCAATAGAGGAGTCTTGAACACTGAAGCTTTCTTT. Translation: CASSNRGVLNTEAFF.

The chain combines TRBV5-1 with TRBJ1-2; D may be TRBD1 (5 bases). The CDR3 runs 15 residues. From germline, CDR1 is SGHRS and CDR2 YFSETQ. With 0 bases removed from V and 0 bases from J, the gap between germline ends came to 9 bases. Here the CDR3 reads CASSLGTYTNYGYTF. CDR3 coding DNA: TGCGCCAGCAGCTTGGGGACATACACTAACTATGGCTACACCTTC.

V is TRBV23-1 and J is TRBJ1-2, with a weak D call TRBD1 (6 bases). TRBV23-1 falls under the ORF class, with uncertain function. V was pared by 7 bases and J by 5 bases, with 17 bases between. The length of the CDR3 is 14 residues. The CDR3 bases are TGCGCCAGCAATTACGGACAGATACAATATGGCTACACCTTC. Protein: CASNYGQIQYGYTF.

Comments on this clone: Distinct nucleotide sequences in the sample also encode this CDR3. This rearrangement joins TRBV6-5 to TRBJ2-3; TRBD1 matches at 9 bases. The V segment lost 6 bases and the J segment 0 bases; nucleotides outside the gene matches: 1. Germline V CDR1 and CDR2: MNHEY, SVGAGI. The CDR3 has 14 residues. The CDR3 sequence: CASSDRGSTDTQYF. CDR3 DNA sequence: TGTGCCAGCAGCGACAGGGGGAGCACAGATACGCAGTATTTT.

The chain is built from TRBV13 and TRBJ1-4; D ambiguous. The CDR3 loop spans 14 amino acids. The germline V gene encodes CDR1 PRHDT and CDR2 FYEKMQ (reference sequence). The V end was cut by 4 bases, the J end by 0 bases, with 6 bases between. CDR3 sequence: CASSSTATNEKLFF. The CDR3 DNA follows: TGTGCCAGCAGCTCCACAGCAACTAATGAAAAACTGTTTTTT.

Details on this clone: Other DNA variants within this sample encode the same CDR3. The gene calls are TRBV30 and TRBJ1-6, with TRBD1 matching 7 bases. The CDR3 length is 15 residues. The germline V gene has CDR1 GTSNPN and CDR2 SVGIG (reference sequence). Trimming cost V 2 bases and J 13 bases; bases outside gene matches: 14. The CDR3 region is CAWSSFDRESSPLHF. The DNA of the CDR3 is TGTGCCTGGAGTTCATTTGACAGGGAAAGTTCCCCCCTCCACTTT.

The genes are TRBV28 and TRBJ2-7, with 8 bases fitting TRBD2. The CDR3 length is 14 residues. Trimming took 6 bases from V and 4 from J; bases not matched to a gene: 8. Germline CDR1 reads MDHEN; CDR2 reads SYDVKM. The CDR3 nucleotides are TGTGCCAGCAGAAGCGGGGCGGGGGGATACGAGCAGTACTTC. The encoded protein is CASRSGAGGYEQYF.

CDR3 DNA: TGTGCCAGCAGCTCCAAGATGCCTAGCGGGGTGTATACGCAGTATTTT. This codes for CASSSKMPSGVYTQYF. J is TRBJ2-3 and V is TRBV7-2; 9 bases agree with TRBD2. This CDR3 comprises 16 residues. The trim removed 4 bases at V and 7 bases at J, leaving 12 bases unmatched. From germline, CDR1 is SGHTA and CDR2 FQGNSA.

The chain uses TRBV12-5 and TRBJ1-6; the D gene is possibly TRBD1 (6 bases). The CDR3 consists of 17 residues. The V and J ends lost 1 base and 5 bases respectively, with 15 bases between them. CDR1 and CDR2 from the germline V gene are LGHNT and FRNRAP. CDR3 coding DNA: TGTGCTAGTGGTTTGGCCCCCAGGGGATCCAATAATTCACCCCTCCACTTT. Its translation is CASGLAPRGSNNSPLHF.

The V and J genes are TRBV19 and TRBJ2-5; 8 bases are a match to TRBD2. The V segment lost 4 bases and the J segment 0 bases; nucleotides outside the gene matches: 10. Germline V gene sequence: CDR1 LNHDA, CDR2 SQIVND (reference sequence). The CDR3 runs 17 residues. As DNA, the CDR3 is TGTGCCAGTAGTAACCCCCGGGGAGCGGGGGACCAAGAGACCCAGTACTTC. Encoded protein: CASSNPRGAGDQETQYF. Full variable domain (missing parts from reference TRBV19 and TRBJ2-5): DGGITQSPKYLFRKEGQNVTLSCEQNLNHDAMYWYRQDPGQGLRLIYYSQIVNDFQKGDIAEGYSVSREKKESFPLTVTSAQKNPTAFYLCASSNPRGAGDQETQYFGPGTRLLVL.

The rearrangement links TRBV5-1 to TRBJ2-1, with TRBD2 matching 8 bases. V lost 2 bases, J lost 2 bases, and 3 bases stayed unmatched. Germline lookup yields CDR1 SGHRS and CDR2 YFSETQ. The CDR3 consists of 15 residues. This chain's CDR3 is CASSFQRGPYNEQFF. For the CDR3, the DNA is TGCGCCAGCAGCTTCCAGCGGGGGCCCTACAATGAGCAGTTCTTC. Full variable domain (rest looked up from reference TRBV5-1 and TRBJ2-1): KAGVTQTPRYLIKTRGQQVTLSCSPISGHRSVSWYQQTPGQGLQFLFEYFSETQRNKGNFPGRFSGRQFSNSRSEMNVSTLELGDSALYLCASSFQRGPYNEQFFGPGTRLTVL.

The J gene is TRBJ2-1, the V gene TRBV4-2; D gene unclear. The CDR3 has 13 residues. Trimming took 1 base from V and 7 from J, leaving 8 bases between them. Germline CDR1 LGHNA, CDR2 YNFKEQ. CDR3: CASSQVPTNEQFF. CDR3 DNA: TGTGCCAGCAGCCAAGTCCCAACTAATGAGCAGTTCTTC.

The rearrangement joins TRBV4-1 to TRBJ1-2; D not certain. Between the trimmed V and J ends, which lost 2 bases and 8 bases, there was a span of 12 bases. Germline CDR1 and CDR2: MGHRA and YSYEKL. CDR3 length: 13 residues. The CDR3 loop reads CASSQQPRSGYTF. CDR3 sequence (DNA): TGCGCCAGCAGCCAACAACCAAGGAGCGGCTACACCTTC.